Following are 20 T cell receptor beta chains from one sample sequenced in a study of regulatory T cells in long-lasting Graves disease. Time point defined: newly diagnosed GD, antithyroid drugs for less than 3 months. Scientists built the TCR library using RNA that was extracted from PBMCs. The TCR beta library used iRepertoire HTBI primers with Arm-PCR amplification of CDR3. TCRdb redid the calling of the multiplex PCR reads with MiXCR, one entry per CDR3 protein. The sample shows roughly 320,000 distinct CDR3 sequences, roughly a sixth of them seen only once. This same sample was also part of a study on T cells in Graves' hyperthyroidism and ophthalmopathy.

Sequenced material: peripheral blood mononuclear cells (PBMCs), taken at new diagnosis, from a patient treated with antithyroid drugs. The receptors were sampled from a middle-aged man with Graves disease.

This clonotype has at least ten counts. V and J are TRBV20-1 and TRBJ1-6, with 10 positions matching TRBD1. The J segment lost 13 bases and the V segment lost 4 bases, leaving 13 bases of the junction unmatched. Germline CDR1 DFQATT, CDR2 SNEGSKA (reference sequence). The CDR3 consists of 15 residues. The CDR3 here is CSAIGRGQGFRPLHF. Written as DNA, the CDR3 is TGCAGTGCTATAGGCCGGGGACAGGGGTTCAGGCCCCTCCACTTT.

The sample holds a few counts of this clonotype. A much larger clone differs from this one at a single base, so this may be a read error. CDR3 DNA sequence: TGTGCCAGCAGCGGAGAGGGGTCCCAGCACTTC. As protein: CASSGEGSQHF. This rearrangement joins TRBV9 to TRBJ2-1; D tentatively fits TRBD1 or TRBD2 (5 bases each). The CDR3 spans 11 residues. Germline V gene data show CDR1 as SGDLS and CDR2 as YYNGEE.

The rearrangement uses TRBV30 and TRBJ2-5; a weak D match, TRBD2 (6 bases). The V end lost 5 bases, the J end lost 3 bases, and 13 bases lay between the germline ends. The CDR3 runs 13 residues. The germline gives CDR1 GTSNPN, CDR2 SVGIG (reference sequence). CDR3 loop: CAWGGLPEETQYF. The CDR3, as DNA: TGTGCCTGGGGTGGACTACCTGAAGAGACCCAGTACTTC.

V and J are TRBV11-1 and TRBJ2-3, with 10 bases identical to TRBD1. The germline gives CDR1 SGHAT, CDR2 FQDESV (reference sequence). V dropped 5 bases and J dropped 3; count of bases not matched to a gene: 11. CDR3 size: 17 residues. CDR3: CASSGKGQGKGTDTQYF. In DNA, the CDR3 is TGTGCCAGCAGCGGGAAGGGACAGGGGAAAGGAACAGATACGCAGTATTTT.

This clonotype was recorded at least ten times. The CDR3 protein is CASRPLIGNTIYF. The DNA of the CDR3 is TGTGCCAGCAGACCACTGATCGGAAACACCATATATTTT. The J gene is TRBJ1-3, the V gene TRBV12-3 or TRBV12-4; unclear D gene. The CDR3 sequence is 13 residues long. The V and J ends lost 6 bases and 4 bases respectively, with 10 bases between them.

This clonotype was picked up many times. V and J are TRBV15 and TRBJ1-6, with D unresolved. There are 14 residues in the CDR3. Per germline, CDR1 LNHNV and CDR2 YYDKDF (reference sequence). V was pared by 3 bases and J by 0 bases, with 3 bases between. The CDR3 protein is CATSRSSYNSPLHF. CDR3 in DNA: TGTGCCACCAGCAGGAGCTCCTATAATTCACCCCTCCACTTT.

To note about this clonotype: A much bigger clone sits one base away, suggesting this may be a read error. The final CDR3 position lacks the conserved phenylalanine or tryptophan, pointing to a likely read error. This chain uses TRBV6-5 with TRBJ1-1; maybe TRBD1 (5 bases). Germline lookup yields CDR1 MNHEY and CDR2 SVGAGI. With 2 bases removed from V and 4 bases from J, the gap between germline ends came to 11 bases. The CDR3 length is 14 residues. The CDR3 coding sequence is TGTGCCAGCAGTTACGATCTCGGGGGCACTGAAGCTTTCCTT. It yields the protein CASSYDLGGTEAFL.

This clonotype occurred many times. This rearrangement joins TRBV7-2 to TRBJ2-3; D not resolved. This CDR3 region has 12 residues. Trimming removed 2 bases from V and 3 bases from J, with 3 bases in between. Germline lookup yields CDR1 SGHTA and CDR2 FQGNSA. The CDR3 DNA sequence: TGTGCCAGCAGCTTACAGACAGATACGCAGTATTTT. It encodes CASSLQTDTQYF.

The CDR3 sequence: CASSPGVAPYEQYF. In nucleotides, the CDR3 is TGTGCCAGCTCACCGGGAGTGGCTCCCTACGAGCAGTACTTC. J is TRBJ2-7 and V is TRBV18, with a weak D call TRBD2 (5 bases). The CDR3 totals 14 residues. Trimming cost V 3 bases and J 2 bases, with 11 bases left between them. Germline V gene data show CDR1 as KGHSH and CDR2 as LQKENI.

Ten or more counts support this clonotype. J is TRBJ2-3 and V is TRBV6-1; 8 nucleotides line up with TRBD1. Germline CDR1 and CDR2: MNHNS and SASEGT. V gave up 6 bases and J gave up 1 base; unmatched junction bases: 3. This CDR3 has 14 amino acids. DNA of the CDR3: TGTGCCAGCAGGACGGACAGGGGCACAGATACGCAGTATTTT. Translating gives CASRTDRGTDTQYF.

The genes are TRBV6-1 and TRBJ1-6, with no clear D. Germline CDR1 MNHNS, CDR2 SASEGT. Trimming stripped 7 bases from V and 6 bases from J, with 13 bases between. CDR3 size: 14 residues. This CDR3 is CASIPLLFNSPLHF. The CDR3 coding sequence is TGTGCCAGCATACCCCTTCTTTTTAATTCACCCCTCCACTTT.

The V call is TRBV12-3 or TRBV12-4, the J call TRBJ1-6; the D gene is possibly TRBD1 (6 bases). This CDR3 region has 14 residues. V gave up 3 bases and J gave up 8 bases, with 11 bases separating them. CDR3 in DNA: TGTGCCAGCAGTTTTGACAGGTCAGATTCACCCCTCCACTTT. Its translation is CASSFDRSDSPLHF.

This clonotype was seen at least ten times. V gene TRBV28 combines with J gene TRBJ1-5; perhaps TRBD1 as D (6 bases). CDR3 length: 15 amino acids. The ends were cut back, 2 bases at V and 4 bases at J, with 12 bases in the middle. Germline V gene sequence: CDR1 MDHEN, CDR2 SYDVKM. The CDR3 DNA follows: TGTGCCAGCAGTTTAGCCAGGGGTCAAAATCAGCCCCAGCATTTT. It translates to CASSLARGQNQPQHF. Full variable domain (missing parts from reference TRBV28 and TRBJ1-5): DVKVTQSSRYLVKRTGEKVFLECVQDMDHENMFWYRQDPGLGLRLIYFSYDVKMKEKGDIPEGYSVSREKKERFSLILESASTNQTSMYLCASSLARGQNQPQHFGDGTRLSIL.

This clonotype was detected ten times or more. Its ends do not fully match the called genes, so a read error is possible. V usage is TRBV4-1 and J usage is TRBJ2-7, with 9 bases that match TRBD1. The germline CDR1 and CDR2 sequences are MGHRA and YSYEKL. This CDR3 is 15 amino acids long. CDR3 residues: CASSQDRGPSYEQYF. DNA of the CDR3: TGTGCCAGCTCACAGGACAGGGGCCCGTCCTACGAGCAGTACTTC.

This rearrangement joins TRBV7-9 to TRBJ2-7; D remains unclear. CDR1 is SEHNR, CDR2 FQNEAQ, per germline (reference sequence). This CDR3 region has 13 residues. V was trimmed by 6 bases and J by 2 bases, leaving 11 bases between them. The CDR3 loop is CASSPRRTYEQYF. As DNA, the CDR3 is TGTGCCAGCAGTCCCAGGAGAACCTACGAGCAGTACTTC.

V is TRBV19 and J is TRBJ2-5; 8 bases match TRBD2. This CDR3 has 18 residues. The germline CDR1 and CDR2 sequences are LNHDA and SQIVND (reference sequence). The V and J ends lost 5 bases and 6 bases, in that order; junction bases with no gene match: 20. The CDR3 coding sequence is TGTGCCAGTAGTCCTCGGGGAGGAAGCGGGGGTCCCCAGAAGACCCAGTACTTC. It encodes CASSPRGGSGGPQKTQYF.

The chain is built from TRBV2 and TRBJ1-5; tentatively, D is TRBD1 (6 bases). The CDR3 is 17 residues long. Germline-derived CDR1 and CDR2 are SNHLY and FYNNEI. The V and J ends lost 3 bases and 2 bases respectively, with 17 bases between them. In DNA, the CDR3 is TGTGCCAGCAGTGAGTTTGGGTACAGGGATGGCAATCAGCCCCAGCATTTT. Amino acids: CASSEFGYRDGNQPQHF. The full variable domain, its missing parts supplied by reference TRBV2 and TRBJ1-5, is EPEVTQTPSHQVTQMGQEVILRCVPISNHLYFYWYRQILGQKVEFLVSFYNNEISEKSEIFDDQFSVERPDGSNFTLKIRSTKLEDSAMYFCASSEFGYRDGNQPQHFGDGTRLSIL.

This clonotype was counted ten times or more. The DNA of the CDR3 is TGCAGTGCAGCCACGGTAGGGGAGACCCAGTACTTC. This encodes CSAATVGETQYF. The chain employs TRBV20-1 and TRBJ2-5; D call uncertain. CDR1 and CDR2 from the germline V gene are DFQATT and SNEGSKA (reference sequence). V was clipped by 6 bases and J by 5 bases, with 13 bases between them. The CDR3 loop spans 12 amino acids.

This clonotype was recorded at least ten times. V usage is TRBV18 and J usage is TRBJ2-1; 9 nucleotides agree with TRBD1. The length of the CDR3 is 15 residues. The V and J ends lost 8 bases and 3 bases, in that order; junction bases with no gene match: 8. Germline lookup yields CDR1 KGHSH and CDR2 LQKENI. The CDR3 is CASSPRDRDYNEQFF. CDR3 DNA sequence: TGTGCCAGCAGCCCTCGGGACAGGGACTACAATGAGCAGTTCTTC. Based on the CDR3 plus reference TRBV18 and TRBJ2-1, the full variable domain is NAGVMQNPRHLVRRRGQEARLRCSPMKGHSHVYWYRQLPEEGLKFMVYLQKENIIDESGMPKERFSAEFPKEGPSILRIQQVVRGDSAAYFCASSPRDRDYNEQFFGPGTRLTVL.

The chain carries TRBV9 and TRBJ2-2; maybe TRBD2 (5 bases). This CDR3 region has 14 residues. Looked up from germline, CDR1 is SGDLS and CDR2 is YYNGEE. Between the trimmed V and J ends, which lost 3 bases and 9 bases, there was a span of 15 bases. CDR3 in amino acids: CASSGTTRARELFF. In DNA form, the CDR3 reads TGTGCCAGCAGCGGAACGACGAGGGCCCGGGAGCTGTTTTTT.